This entry lists 8 T cell receptor beta chains sequenced from one sample in a study of blood T cells in healthy people across ages (dated by TCRdb to about 2015). Receptor amplification or capture employed 5' RACE. Sequencing was carried out with an Illumina HiSeq 2500. A second 7 to 11 cycle PCR used a sample-barcoded 5' primer and a J-beta primer mix. TCRdb took the public reads, trimmed them with fastp at Q25, ran MiXCR for clone calling and kept in-frame beta chains. Each entry is one CDR3 protein sequence, shown with its most common DNA and genes. The sample yields about 640,000 distinct CDR3 sequences; under 65% were counted once. Over 30% of the sample goes to the ten largest clones. The sample was blood. The receptor source for this set is a man aged 55-75 years in good health.

Concerning this clonotype: This sequence may be a read error, since a much larger clone differs from it by one base. The CDR3 DNA reads TGTGCCAGCGGCCCAGGGGGTCCCTACGAGCAGTACTTC. It translates to CASGPGGPYEQYF. The chain has TRBV2 and TRBJ2-7, with TRBD1 identical over 7 bases. The germline gives CDR1 SNHLY, CDR2 FYNNEI. The CDR3 covers 13 residues. V lost 8 bases, J lost 2 bases, and 6 bases stayed unmatched.

This clonotype was counted between two and nine times. This chain links TRBV7-9 with TRBJ2-4, with 7 bases identical to TRBD1. The V and J ends lost 5 bases and 6 bases, in that order; junction bases with no gene match: 13. The CDR3 totals 16 residues. CDR1 is SEHNR, CDR2 FQNEAQ, per germline (reference sequence). CDR3 nucleotide sequence: TGTGCCAGCAGCATACAAGGGACAGTTGGCGGAAACATTCAGTACTTC. Translating gives CASSIQGTVGGNIQYF. Variable domain in full (rest from reference TRBV7-9 and TRBJ2-4): DTGVSQNPRHKITKRGQNVTFRCDPISEHNRLYWYRQTLGQGPEFLTYFQNEAQLEKSRLLSDRFSAERPKGSFSTLEIQRTEQGDSAMYLCASSIQGTVGGNIQYFGAGTRLSVL.

This clonotype was counted a few times. The chain links TRBV5-1 to TRBJ1-1; a possible D gene is TRBD1 (6 bases). CDR3 size: 14 residues. The germline CDR1 and CDR2 sequences are SGHRS and YFSETQ. V was pared by 4 bases and J by 1 base, with 11 bases between. The CDR3 sequence: CASSHNRANTEAFF. The CDR3 nucleotides are TGCGCCAGCAGCCATAACAGGGCGAACACTGAAGCTTTCTTT. Based on the CDR3 plus reference TRBV5-1 and TRBJ1-1, the full variable domain is KAGVTQTPRYLIKTRGQQVTLSCSPISGHRSVSWYQQTPGQGLQFLFEYFSETQRNKGNFPGRFSGRQFSNSRSEMNVSTLELGDSALYLCASSHNRANTEAFFGQGTRLTVV.

The rearrangement links TRBV28 to TRBJ2-7; D gene unclear. In germline, CDR1 is MDHEN, CDR2 SYDVKM. Trimming left V 5 bases short and J 2 bases short, with 10 bases between. The CDR3 covers 13 residues. In DNA, the CDR3 is TGTGCCAGCAGTCCAACGATAACCTACGAGCAGTACTTC. Translation gives CASSPTITYEQYF.

The chain combines TRBV6-2 or TRBV6-3 with TRBJ2-7; unclear D gene. CDR3 length: 12 amino acids. Deletions cut 6 bases from V and 9 bases from J, with 15 bases between. Germline V gene lookup returns CDR1 MNHEY and CDR2 SVGEGT. DNA for the CDR3: TGTGCCAGCAGGACCCAGGAGATAGGGCAGTACTTC. This sequence encodes CASRTQEIGQYF.

The chain combines TRBV18 with TRBJ2-3; tentative D call: TRBD1 (6 bases). Between the trimmed V and J ends, which lost 5 bases and 0 bases, there was a span of 12 bases. This CDR3 region has 15 residues. Germline CDR1 reads KGHSH; CDR2 reads LQKENI. This chain's CDR3 is CASSSGAASTDTQYF. The CDR3 nucleotides are TGTGCCAGCTCATCAGGGGCAGCTAGCACAGATACGCAGTATTTT.

V and J are TRBV15 and TRBJ2-6; D is uncertain. Between the trimmed V and J ends, which lost 1 base and 3 bases, there was a span of 4 bases. The germline gives CDR1 LNHNV, CDR2 YYDKDF (reference sequence). The CDR3 runs 14 residues. CDR3 DNA sequence: TGTGCCACCAGCAGAGGTCTTGGGGCCAACGTCCTGACTTTC. It specifies CATSRGLGANVLTF.

The V call is TRBV11-3, the J call TRBJ2-2; D assignment may be TRBD1 or TRBD2 (6 bases each). From germline, CDR1 is SGHNT and CDR2 YENEEA. V shed 5 bases and J shed 6 bases, with 16 bases lying between them. This CDR3 has 15 residues. The CDR3 reads CASSPPGAGAGELFF. The CDR3 bases are TGTGCCAGCAGCCCGCCGGGGGCCGGAGCCGGGGAGCTGTTTTTT. The full variable domain, its missing parts supplied by reference TRBV11-3 and TRBJ2-2, is EAGVVQSPRYKIIEKKQPVAFWCNPISGHNTLYWYLQNLGQGPELLIRYENEEAVDDSQLPKDRFSAERLKGVDSTLKIQPAELGDSAVYLCASSPPGAGAGELFFGEGSRLTVL.